A single sample is the source of the 26 T cell receptor beta chains below, sequenced in a study of regulatory T cells in long-lasting Graves disease. Time point here: newly diagnosed GD, antithyroid drugs for less than 3 months. With RNA extracted from PBMCs as input, the TCR library was made. According to the study, TCR beta libraries were built with iRepertoire HTBI primers and CDR3-region Arm-PCR. TCRdb reprocessed the multiplex PCR reads with MiXCR, giving one entry per CDR3 protein. The sample includes hundreds of thousands of distinct CDR3 sequences, roughly 15% seen only once; the top ten take around a quarter. These data were likewise used in another study, on T cells in Graves' hyperthyroidism and ophthalmopathy.

The sample in question was peripheral blood mononuclear cells (PBMCs), obtained at new diagnosis, from a patient treated with antithyroid drugs. These receptors came from a woman in her forties or fifties with Graves disease.

This sequence joins TRBV7-8 and TRBJ2-3; possibly TRBD1 or TRBD2 for D (5 bases each). Germline V gene sequence: CDR1 SGHVS, CDR2 FQNEAQ. This CDR3 is 15 amino acids long. Trimming took off 3 bases at V and 0 bases at J, with 10 bases between the two ends. The CDR3 DNA reads TGTGCCAGCAGCTTCCGGGACCCCAGCACAGATACGCAGTATTTT. Protein sequence: CASSFRDPSTDTQYF.

This chain joins TRBV5-1 and TRBJ1-1; 10 nucleotides agree with TRBD1. Losses at the gene ends were 4 bases for V and 5 bases for J; bases not matched to a gene: 11. Germline CDR1 SGHRS, CDR2 YFSETQ. This CDR3 is 16 amino acids long. The CDR3 sequence: CASSVGQGGAWTEAFF. The DNA for the CDR3 is TGCGCCAGCAGCGTAGGACAGGGGGGCGCATGGACTGAAGCTTTCTTT.

This clonotype was seen at least ten times. The chain is built from TRBV11-2 and TRBJ2-3; tentatively, D is TRBD1 or TRBD2 (5 bases each). The V gene's germline CDR1 is SGHAT and CDR2 FQNNGV. V shed 1 base and J shed 5 bases, with 10 bases lying between them. CDR3 length equals 14 residues. CDR3 sequence (DNA): TGTGCCAGCAGCTTAGTCGAGGGGCGAGATACGCAGTATTTT. Its translation is CASSLVEGRDTQYF.

This chain joins TRBV5-1 and TRBJ2-2; D may match TRBD1 or TRBD2 (5 bases each). The CDR3 spans 15 residues. V gave up 4 bases and J gave up 4 bases, with 14 bases separating them. Germline V CDR1 and CDR2: SGHRS, YFSETQ. The CDR3 region is CASSLGTAITGELFF. The CDR3 DNA reads TGCGCCAGCAGCCTCGGGACGGCTATCACCGGGGAGCTGTTTTTT.

CDR3 sequence reads: CASGGPWDEQFF. The CDR3, as DNA: TGTGCCAGCGGCGGACCCTGGGATGAGCAGTTCTTC. V is TRBV6-1 and J is TRBJ2-1; D is unresolved. V lost 8 bases and J 8 bases, leaving 13 bases between the germline ends. The CDR3 covers 12 residues. CDR1 MNHNS and CDR2 SASEGT come from the germline V gene.

This clonotype was observed a handful of times. This chain connects TRBV5-1 to TRBJ2-3; possibly TRBD1 for D (6 bases). Trimming stripped 5 bases from V and 2 bases from J, with 15 bases between. The germline gives CDR1 SGHRS, CDR2 YFSETQ. This CDR3 contains 15 residues. The chain's CDR3 is CASSKLGGNTDTQYF. The CDR3 region has the DNA TGCGCCAGCAGTAAATTAGGGGGTAACACAGATACGCAGTATTTT.

For the CDR3, the DNA is TGTGCCAGCAGCCAAGAGATAACGGAACAAGAGACCCAGTACTTC. This encodes CASSQEITEQETQYF. The V gene is TRBV3-1, the J gene TRBJ2-5; D gene unclear. With 0 bases removed from V and 2 bases from J, the gap between germline ends came to 10 bases. CDR1 is LGHDT and CDR2 is YNNKEL in the germline V gene (reference sequence). The CDR3 length is 15 residues.

This clonotype occurred many times. The genes are TRBV7-2 and TRBJ2-1, with D maybe TRBD2 (7 bases). CDR1 and CDR2 (germline): SGHTA, FQGNSA. CDR3 size: 19 residues. V lost 5 bases and J 4 bases, leaving 27 bases between the germline ends. CDR3 bases: TGTGCCAGCAGCGATAAGATGGGGGGGCCTAACGTACGGTACAATGAGCAGTTCTTC. This sequence encodes CASSDKMGGPNVRYNEQFF. Full variable domain (rest looked up from reference TRBV7-2 and TRBJ2-1): GAGVSQSPSNKVTEKGKDVELRCDPISGHTALYWYRQSLGQGLEFLIYFQGNSAPDKSGLPSDRFSAERTGGSVSTLTIQRTQQEDSAVYLCASSDKMGGPNVRYNEQFFGPGTRLTVL.

V gene TRBV20-1 combines with J gene TRBJ2-2; possibly TRBD1 for D (7 bases). This CDR3 comprises 14 residues. Trimming pared 7 bases from V and 0 bases from J, leaving 12 bases between. Germline-derived CDR1 and CDR2 are DFQATT and SNEGSKA (reference sequence). The DNA for the CDR3 is TGCAGTGTGGAGGGACAGACGAACACCGGGGAGCTGTTTTTT. This gives the protein CSVEGQTNTGELFF.

This clonotype came up many times. The chain joins TRBV11-2 to TRBJ1-1; no clear D. V was shortened by 1 base and J by 0 bases, with 12 bases between the two germline ends. The CDR3 is made up of 16 amino acids. Germline CDR1 reads SGHAT; CDR2 reads FQNNGV. CDR3 DNA sequence: TGTGCCAGCAGCTTAGGGCTGAGGTACATGAACACTGAAGCTTTCTTT. It specifies CASSLGLRYMNTEAFF.

The chain has TRBV19 and TRBJ1-5; weak D call: TRBD1 (6 bases). The CDR3 extends over 14 amino acids. V gave up 3 bases and J gave up 7 bases, with 13 bases separating them. Germline CDR1 reads LNHDA; CDR2 reads SQIVND (reference sequence). The CDR3 DNA is TGTGCCAGTAGTATGACAGGCTACGACCAGCCCCAGCATTTT. Protein product: CASSMTGYDQPQHF.

Regarding this clonotype: A read error may be the cause here, since a much bigger clone is one base away. The chain carries TRBV27 and TRBJ1-1; possibly TRBD1 for D (6 bases). The CDR3 is 14 amino acids. Per the germline V gene, CDR1 is MNHEY and CDR2 is SMNVEV (reference sequence). V lost 1 base and J lost 6, with 12 bases in between. CDR3 protein: CASSLLDRWAEAFF. The CDR3 DNA is TGTGCCAGCAGTTTATTGGACAGATGGGCTGAAGCTTTCTTT.

The sample holds many counts of this clonotype. This sequence joins TRBV20-1 and TRBJ1-4, with 10 bases lining up with TRBD1. The CDR3 has 15 residues. Germline V CDR1 and CDR2: DFQATT, SNEGSKA (reference sequence). V gave up 5 bases and J gave up 6 bases; unmatched junction bases: 9. DNA for the CDR3: TGCAGTGCTGACGGATCCGGGACAGGGGATGAAAAACTGTTTTTT. This codes for CSADGSGTGDEKLFF.

CDR3 nucleotide sequence: TGCGCCAGCAGCTGGGTGACAGACTACGAGCAGTACTTC. This gives the protein CASSWVTDYEQYF. The chain is built from TRBV5-1 and TRBJ2-7, with D perhaps matching TRBD1 (5 bases). Per the germline V gene, CDR1 is SGHRS and CDR2 is YFSETQ. The CDR3 sequence is 13 residues long. The germline V and J ends were trimmed by 3 bases and 3 bases, with 10 bases remaining between them. The variable domain in full, with the rest retrieved from reference TRBV5-1 and TRBJ2-7, is KAGVTQTPRYLIKTRGQQVTLSCSPISGHRSVSWYQQTPGQGLQFLFEYFSETQRNKGNFPGRFSGRQFSNSRSEMNVSTLELGDSALYLCASSWVTDYEQYFGPGTRLTVT.

This clonotype has at least ten counts. V and J are TRBV3-1 and TRBJ1-1; D possibly corresponds to TRBD1 (5 bases). The CDR3 is made up of 14 amino acids. V was clipped by 2 bases and J by 5 bases, with 12 bases between them. Germline V gives CDR1 LGHDT, CDR2 YNNKEL (reference sequence). The CDR3 is CASSQNRGRTEAFF. DNA for the CDR3: TGTGCCAGCAGCCAAAATAGGGGCAGGACTGAAGCTTTCTTT.

This clonotype showed up many times. The chain combines TRBV2 with TRBJ1-5, with TRBD1 matching over 7 bases. J lost 0 bases, V lost 7 bases, and 3 bases had no gene match. Germline CDR1 reads SNHLY; CDR2 reads FYNNEI. There are 14 residues in the CDR3. The CDR3 coding sequence is TGTGCCAGCAAGGGGACAGATAGCAATCAGCCCCAGCATTTT. This gives the protein CASKGTDSNQPQHF.

This clonotype was seen repeatedly, ten times or more. The genes are TRBV28 and TRBJ1-5, with TRBD1 matching over 9 bases. Germline V gene lookup returns CDR1 MDHEN and CDR2 SYDVKM. The CDR3 sequence is 16 residues long. J lost 6 bases, V lost 6 bases, and 12 bases had no gene match. CDR3 DNA sequence: TGTGCCAGCAGATACCCCCGGGACAGGGTTGGTCAGCCCCAGCATTTT. This encodes CASRYPRDRVGQPQHF.

In this sample, this clonotype turned up many times. DNA of the CDR3: TGTGCCATCAACAGGGACAGGGATGGCTACACCTTC. It encodes CAINRDRDGYTF. The V call is TRBV10-3, the J call TRBJ1-2, with 9 bases lining up with TRBD1. CDR3 length equals 12 residues. After removal of 7 bases from V and 6 bases from J, the junction contained 3 bases not matched to a gene. Germline CDR1 is ENHRY and CDR2 is SYGVKD.

CDR3 sequence: CASSLNVDDGYTF. The CDR3 DNA reads TGTGCCAGCAGCTTAAACGTGGACGATGGCTACACCTTC. The rearrangement links TRBV5-4 to TRBJ1-2; D remains unclear. CDR3 length: 13 amino acids. V gave up 2 bases and J gave up 6 bases, with 11 bases separating them. Germline assignment: CDR1 SGHNT and CDR2 YYREEE (reference sequence).

This chain joins TRBV6-1 and TRBJ1-5; D remains ambiguous. The germline V gene has CDR1 MNHNS and CDR2 SASEGT. CDR3 length equals 14 residues. Trimming took off 7 bases at V and 6 bases at J, with 16 bases between the two ends. CDR3: CASTLRGGLQPQHF. In nucleotides, the CDR3 is TGTGCCAGCACCCTTCGGGGTGGGCTTCAGCCCCAGCATTTT.

This clonotype was seen repeatedly, ten times or more. The genes are TRBV11-3 and TRBJ2-5; D is undetermined. The V gene's germline CDR1 is SGHNT and CDR2 YENEEA. V shed 1 base and J shed 3 bases, with 6 bases lying between them. The CDR3 contains 13 residues. CDR3 protein: CASSLGRKETQYF. CDR3 coding DNA: TGTGCCAGCAGCTTAGGACGGAAAGAGACCCAGTACTTC.

The chain is built from TRBV6-2 or TRBV6-3 and TRBJ1-1; D remains ambiguous. V was shortened by 2 bases and J by 0 bases, with 13 bases between the two germline ends. The CDR3 extends over 16 amino acids. CDR1 is MNHEY, CDR2 SVGEGT, per germline. CDR3 sequence: CASSYPTKRVNTEAFF. As DNA, the CDR3 is TGTGCCAGCAGTTACCCCACCAAGCGGGTGAACACTGAAGCTTTCTTT.

In its sample, this clonotype was seen many times. The genes are TRBV2 and TRBJ1-5; tentatively, D is TRBD1 (5 bases). The CDR3 has 12 amino acids. V lost 8 bases and J lost 11, with 16 bases in between. The V gene's germline CDR1 is SNHLY and CDR2 FYNNEI. CDR3 DNA: TGTGCCAGCTTACAGGCCACCGGGGCCCAGCATTTT. Its protein product is CASLQATGAQHF.

The chain recombines TRBV20-1 with TRBJ1-3, with D maybe TRBD1 (5 bases). The germline V gene encodes CDR1 DFQATT and CDR2 SNEGSKA (reference sequence). V was shortened by 3 bases and J by 4 bases, with 10 bases between the two germline ends. This CDR3 has 13 residues. This chain's CDR3 is CSASGGEGNTIYF. The CDR3 DNA follows: TGCAGTGCTAGTGGGGGGGAAGGAAACACCATATATTTT.

In its sample, this clonotype was seen many times. This chain joins TRBV3-1 and TRBJ2-2; D is unclear. Trimming removed 5 bases at V and 1 base at J, with 14 bases between. Germline CDR1 LGHDT, CDR2 YNNKEL (reference sequence). The CDR3 has 16 residues. The CDR3 DNA sequence: TGTGCCAGCAGCGCCGGCCGCCCCCTGAACACCGGGGAGCTGTTTTTT. Amino acid sequence: CASSAGRPLNTGELFF.

This chain joins TRBV19 and TRBJ1-1, with a tentative D call TRBD1 (6 bases). This CDR3 comprises 15 residues. Germline V gene lookup returns CDR1 LNHDA and CDR2 SQIVND (reference sequence). Deletions cut 3 bases from V and 2 bases from J, with 13 bases between. DNA of the CDR3: TGTGCCAGTAGTATCTCGACAGGACAAAACACTGAAGCTTTCTTT. This sequence encodes CASSISTGQNTEAFF.